The next 29 T cell receptor beta chains were all read from a single sample in a study of blood T cell repertoires in COVID-19. Only in-frame clones appear in the TCRdb table, and some are missing; sequencing was by immunoSEQ multiplex PCR. The table includes 70,000 to 90,000 clones, under 85% detected once. The sample was peripheral blood. The receptors here all came from a man between 65 and 85 years old with acute or convalescent COVID-19.

This chain connects TRBV5-4 to TRBJ2-1; D gene unclear. From germline, CDR1 is SGHNT and CDR2 YYREEE (reference sequence). V dropped 4 bases and J dropped 9 bases, with 14 bases sitting between them. CDR3 length: 13 amino acids. CDR3 in DNA: TGTGCCAGCAGCATTGCGGCTCAGAGTGAGCAGTTCTTC. This gives the protein CASSIAAQSEQFF.

The V gene is TRBV28, the J gene TRBJ1-1; no firm D call. Germline V gene data show CDR1 as MDHEN and CDR2 as SYDVKM. The CDR3 has 15 residues. V was cut by 6 bases and J by 4 bases, with 18 bases left in between. The CDR3 sequence: CASSSPTGWITEAFF. The CDR3 DNA reads TGTGCCAGCAGCTCCCCTACGGGTTGGATCACTGAAGCTTTCTTT.

The rearrangement links TRBV3-1 (or the pseudogene TRBV3-2) to TRBJ2-2; TRBD1 matches 7 bases. Germline CDR1 reads LGHDT; CDR2 reads YNNKEL (reference sequence). The CDR3 sequence is 15 residues long. V shed 4 bases and J 5 bases; nucleotides not matched to a gene: 7. CDR3: CASSLGTVLTGELFF. The CDR3 nucleotides are TGTGCCAGCAGCCTCGGGACAGTTCTTACCGGGGAGCTGTTTTTT.

The CDR3 region is CASSLGQGAGGYTF. The CDR3 nucleotides read TGCGCCAGCAGCCTGGGACAGGGGGCTGGTGGCTACACCTTC. The rearrangement links TRBV5-1 to TRBJ1-2, with 12 positions matching TRBD1. V gave up 4 bases and J gave up 7 bases; unmatched junction bases: 5. This CDR3 has 14 residues. The germline V gene encodes CDR1 SGHRS and CDR2 YFSETQ.

The chain combines TRBV7-7 with TRBJ1-2; a weak D match, TRBD1 (6 bases). The CDR3 contains 16 residues. Trimming removed 6 bases at V and 2 bases at J, with 19 bases between. Germline CDR1 and CDR2: SSHAT and FNYEAQ (reference sequence). CDR3 amino acids: CASRITFGGHNYGYTF. In DNA, the CDR3 is TGTGCCAGCAGGATTACTTTTGGGGGACACAACTATGGCTACACCTTC.

This chain uses TRBV28 with TRBJ1-4, with TRBD1 matching over 9 bases. This CDR3 is built from 13 residues. The V segment lost 6 bases and the J segment 10 bases; nucleotides outside the gene matches: 6. Germline assignment: CDR1 MDHEN and CDR2 SYDVKM. The CDR3 DNA sequence: TGTGCCAGCAGCTGGGACAGGGACGGAAAACTGTTTTTT. Translated, it gives CASSWDRDGKLFF. Supplemented by reference TRBV28 and TRBJ1-4, the full variable domain reads DVKVTQSSRYLVKRTGEKVFLECVQDMDHENMFWYRQDPGLGLRLIYFSYDVKMKEKGDIPEGYSVSREKKERFSLILESASTNQTSMYLCASSWDRDGKLFFGSGTQLSVL.

The chain joins TRBV5-1 to TRBJ1-2, with TRBD1 matching over 12 bases. The J segment lost 2 bases and the V segment lost 5 bases, leaving 7 bases of the junction unmatched. The CDR3 has 16 amino acids. Germline V CDR1 and CDR2: SGHRS, YFSETQ. The CDR3 loop reads CASRTGQGAQNYGYTF. The CDR3, as DNA: TGCGCCAGCAGAACGGGACAGGGGGCCCAAAACTATGGCTACACCTTC.

The V call is TRBV4-1, the J call TRBJ1-3; D gene ambiguous. Trimming took off 3 bases at V and 4 bases at J, with 19 bases between the two ends. The CDR3 loop spans 17 amino acids. Germline CDR1 MGHRA, CDR2 YSYEKL. The DNA of the CDR3 is TGCGCCAGCAGCCAGTCCCGGCCCCAGCGGATAGGAAACACCATATATTTT. Its protein is CASSQSRPQRIGNTIYF.

The chain uses TRBV19 and TRBJ1-4; 8 nucleotides align to TRBD1. The V and J ends lost 7 bases and 7 bases, in that order; junction bases with no gene match: 5. Germline-derived CDR1 and CDR2 are LNHDA and SQIVND (reference sequence). This CDR3 has 13 amino acids. The DNA for the CDR3 is TGTGCCAGTACCGGACAGGGAGGTGAAAAACTGTTTTTT. Encoded protein: CASTGQGGEKLFF.

The chain has TRBV2 and TRBJ1-1; D not certain. This CDR3 is built from 11 residues. The germline V gene encodes CDR1 SNHLY and CDR2 FYNNEI. The V end lost 8 bases, the J end lost 2 bases, and 6 bases lay between the germline ends. The DNA of the CDR3 is TGTGCCAGCGAGGCCAACACTGAAGCTTTCTTT. The encoded protein is CASEANTEAFF.

This clone was seen a few times. V and J are TRBV3-1 (or the pseudogene TRBV3-2) and TRBJ1-2; D may be TRBD1 (6 bases). The CDR3 runs to 15 residues. V lost 0 bases, J lost 10 bases, and 18 bases lay in between. Germline-derived CDR1 and CDR2 are LGHDT and YNNKEL (reference sequence). Here the CDR3 DNA reads TGTGCCAGCAGCCAAGATCCGCTGGGGGCGCCTGTCTACACCTTC. It encodes CASSQDPLGAPVYTF.

The gene calls are TRBV18 and TRBJ1-2; perhaps TRBD1 as D (6 bases). Trimming cost V 3 bases and J 4 bases, with 12 bases left between them. The CDR3 consists of 14 residues. Germline values: CDR1 KGHSH, CDR2 LQKENI. Here the CDR3 reads CASSPGGQSYGYTF. The CDR3, as DNA: TGTGCCAGCTCACCGGGCGGACAGTCCTATGGCTACACCTTC.

This clone has just a few counts. This chain connects TRBV10-3 to TRBJ2-3; D possibly corresponds to TRBD2 (6 bases). The CDR3 is made up of 15 amino acids. V was clipped by 10 bases and J by 4 bases, with 21 bases between them. From germline, CDR1 is ENHRY and CDR2 SYGVKD. CDR3: CATQPGTGESDTQYF. In DNA, the CDR3 is TGTGCCACCCAACCCGGCACGGGGGAATCAGATACGCAGTATTTT.

This clone was detected ten times or more. The rearrangement links TRBV2 to TRBJ1-5; D might be TRBD1 (5 bases). Trimming cost V 5 bases and J 0 bases, with 11 bases left between them. The germline V gene has CDR1 SNHLY and CDR2 FYNNEI. The CDR3 is made up of 15 amino acids. The CDR3 sequence: CASSLGATSNQPQHF. The CDR3 nucleotides read TGTGCCAGCAGTTTAGGGGCTACTAGCAATCAGCCCCAGCATTTT.

This chain uses TRBV28 with TRBJ1-6; 8 bases are shared with TRBD1. CDR3 length: 16 residues. The trim removed 6 bases at V and 8 bases at J, leaving 12 bases unmatched. Germline V gene lookup returns CDR1 MDHEN and CDR2 SYDVKM. CDR3 region: CASRPSDRGRDSPLHF. The CDR3 bases are TGTGCCAGCAGGCCTTCCGACAGGGGCAGAGATTCACCCCTCCACTTT.

The table lists this clone with a few counts. The J gene is TRBJ1-5, the V gene TRBV29-1; possibly TRBD1 for D (6 bases). The CDR3 has 12 amino acids. Between the trimmed V and J ends, which lost 6 bases and 5 bases, there was a span of 11 bases. Germline CDR1 SQVTM, CDR2 ANQGSEA. CDR3 bases: TGCAGCGTCCGGGACATGGATCAGCCCCAGCATTTT. The encoded protein is CSVRDMDQPQHF. The entire variable domain, with the rest obtained from reference TRBV29-1 and TRBJ1-5, is as follows: SAVISQKPSRDICQRGTSLTIQCQVDSQVTMMFWYRQQPGQSLTLIATANQGSEATYESGFVIDKFPISRPNLTFSTLTVSNMSPEDSSIYLCSVRDMDQPQHFGDGTRLSIL.

The rearrangement links TRBV6-5 to TRBJ2-2; 10 positions agree with TRBD1. The CDR3 has 15 residues. Germline V gives CDR1 MNHEY, CDR2 SVGAGI. V was pared by 7 bases and J by 4 bases, with 6 bases of the junction left unmatched. In DNA, the CDR3 is TGTGCCAGCACTATAAGGACAGGGGGCACCGGGGAGCTGTTTTTT. Translation gives CASTIRTGGTGELFF.

The V gene is TRBV28, the J gene TRBJ2-7, with 7 bases aligning to TRBD1. The CDR3 sequence is 14 residues long. The trim removed 5 bases at V and 3 bases at J, leaving 7 bases unmatched. Germline lookup yields CDR1 MDHEN and CDR2 SYDVKM. CDR3 coding DNA: TGTGCCAGCAGTCCTCCGGGACAGAGCTACGAGCAGTACGTC. Translating it yields CASSPPGQSYEQYV.

The chain has TRBV4-1 and TRBJ1-1, with D possibly TRBD1 on 5 matching bases. CDR1 is MGHRA and CDR2 is YSYEKL in the germline V gene. The CDR3 runs 15 residues. V gave up 0 bases and J gave up 4 bases, with 12 bases separating them. The CDR3 DNA reads TGCGCCAGCAGCCAAGATTCTGGGGGGGGCACTGAAGCTTTCTTT. This translates into CASSQDSGGGTEAFF.

The chain is built from TRBV15 and TRBJ1-1; D ambiguous. Trimming cost V 4 bases and J 8 bases, with 17 bases left between them. Germline V gene lookup returns CDR1 LNHNV and CDR2 YYDKDF (reference sequence). The length of the CDR3 is 14 residues. The CDR3 nucleotides are TGTGCCACCAGCACCGACGGTAGGTGGGCCGAAGCTTTCTTT. Its translation: CATSTDGRWAEAFF.

V gene TRBV29-1 combines with J gene TRBJ2-5; D perhaps matches TRBD2 (6 bases). Trimming shortened V by 7 bases and J by 5 bases, and 11 bases separated the two germline ends. Germline loops: CDR1 SQVTM, CDR2 ANQGSEA. This CDR3 spans 11 amino acids. CDR3 amino acids: CSGGGLETQYF. The CDR3 DNA follows: TGCAGCGGCGGAGGGTTGGAGACCCAGTACTTC.

V is TRBV27 and J is TRBJ1-5; no definite D call. The CDR3 extends over 15 amino acids. Germline loops: CDR1 MNHEY, CDR2 SMNVEV (reference sequence). Trimming stripped 2 bases from V and 0 bases from J, with 8 bases between. DNA for the CDR3: TGTGCCAGCAGTTTACGAGGGTATAGCAATCAGCCCCAGCATTTT. Its translation: CASSLRGYSNQPQHF.

The chain uses TRBV19 and TRBJ2-3, with a possible D match to TRBD2 (6 bases). Germline values: CDR1 LNHDA, CDR2 SQIVND (reference sequence). This CDR3 contains 15 residues. V lost 9 bases and J 0 bases, leaving 16 bases between the germline ends. CDR3 sequence: CASTGRGSSTDTQYF. The DNA of the CDR3 is TGTGCCAGCACCGGGCGGGGCTCTAGCACAGATACGCAGTATTTT. Full variable domain (remainder filled in from reference TRBV19 and TRBJ2-3): DGGITQSPKYLFRKEGQNVTLSCEQNLNHDAMYWYRQDPGQGLRLIYYSQIVNDFQKGDIAEGYSVSREKKESFPLTVTSAQKNPTAFYLCASTGRGSSTDTQYFGPGTRLTVL.

The chain is built from TRBV27 and TRBJ2-7; possible D gene TRBD2, 6 bases. The V end lost 5 bases, the J end lost 4 bases, and 15 bases lay between the germline ends. Germline V CDR1 and CDR2: MNHEY, SMNVEV (reference sequence). This CDR3 comprises 14 residues. Here the CDR3 reads CASSTGAGTYEQYF. The CDR3 DNA reads TGTGCCAGCAGTACCGGCGCGGGGACTTACGAGCAGTACTTC.

The CDR3 spells CASSLGGGSEQFF. The CDR3 nucleotides are TGTGCCAGCAGCTTGGGGGGGGGAAGTGAGCAGTTCTTC. The chain combines TRBV5-4 with TRBJ2-1, with 7 bases matching TRBD2. J was trimmed by 9 bases and V by 0 bases; bases with no gene match: 3. Germline loops: CDR1 SGHNT, CDR2 YYREEE (reference sequence). The CDR3 covers 13 residues.

This clone has a handful of counts. The chain is built from TRBV19 and TRBJ2-4; D is perhaps TRBD2 (5 bases). The germline V gene encodes CDR1 LNHDA and CDR2 SQIVND (reference sequence). This CDR3 has 17 amino acids. With 4 bases removed from V and 0 bases from J, the gap between germline ends came to 16 bases. CDR3: CASSSIDGELAKNIQYF. DNA for the CDR3: TGTGCCAGTAGTAGTATCGACGGGGAACTAGCCAAAAACATTCAGTACTTC.

In DNA, the CDR3 is TGTGCCAGCACCCCCGGGACATCCAAGGTTTTTGGCAATCAGCCCCAGCATTTT. Translating gives CASTPGTSKVFGNQPQHF. V is TRBV21-1 and J is TRBJ1-5; TRBD1, the table's D call, lacks a check against the DNA. TRBV21-1 is a documented pseudogene. The CDR3 spans 18 residues.

This chain joins TRBV19 and TRBJ2-6; perhaps TRBD1 as D (5 bases). V dropped 5 bases and J dropped 2 bases, with 10 bases sitting between them. The CDR3 extends over 15 amino acids. Germline CDR1 LNHDA, CDR2 SQIVND (reference sequence). The CDR3 protein is CASSQAGTGANVLTF. In DNA form, the CDR3 reads TGTGCCAGTAGTCAGGCAGGGACTGGGGCCAACGTCCTGACTTTC.

The chain links TRBV19 to TRBJ2-7, with D possibly being TRBD1 (5 bases). Trimming stripped 4 bases from V and 0 bases from J, with 10 bases between. Germline CDR1 and CDR2: LNHDA and SQIVND (reference sequence). The CDR3 spans 14 residues. This CDR3 is CASSRAGLSYEQYF. In DNA form, the CDR3 reads TGTGCCAGTAGTAGGGCAGGGCTCTCCTACGAGCAGTACTTC.